These 10 T cell receptor beta chains were sequenced from one sample in a study of T cell repertoires in cytomegalovirus infection. What these receptors recognize is not known. TCRdb passed the reads through MiXCR, listing each CDR3 protein once. The sample records roughly 100,000 distinct CDR3 sequences, roughly 40% being singletons. The source was CD8+ T cells from cultured PBMCs, collected from culture after CMV antigen stimulation. The receptors were sampled from a human donor in good health (CMV status not recorded). Some clones in this sample may be carry-over from other donors' samples.

In its sample, this clonotype was seen a few times. The chain uses TRBV11-2 and TRBJ2-1, with a weak D call TRBD2 (6 bases). Per the germline V gene, CDR1 is SGHAT and CDR2 is FQNNGV. The CDR3 has 11 amino acids. V shed 10 bases and J shed 9 bases, with 13 bases lying between them. The CDR3 loop is CATIRGSEQFF. CDR3 nucleotide sequence: TGTGCCACTATTCGGGGGTCTGAGCAGTTCTTC.

The sample holds many counts of this clonotype. The chain links TRBV12-3 or TRBV12-4 to TRBJ1-2; TRBD1 matches at 9 bases. The CDR3 sequence is 14 residues long. With 6 bases clipped from V and 2 bases from J, the junction kept 4 bases outside the gene matches. The CDR3 loop reads CASSSGTGNYGYTF. The CDR3 nucleotides read TGTGCCAGCAGCTCCGGGACAGGGAACTATGGCTACACCTTC.

This clonotype was seen more than once but under ten times. The chain is built from TRBV12-3 or TRBV12-4 and TRBJ2-5, with D uncertain. This CDR3 has 15 amino acids. V lost 5 bases to trimming and J lost 3 bases, with 16 bases between them. CDR3 region: CASSHSVQPEETQYF. CDR3 DNA sequence: TGTGCCAGCAGTCATTCGGTACAGCCAGAAGAGACCCAGTACTTC.

The chain combines TRBV7-6 with TRBJ1-1; D not resolved. Trimming took off 4 bases at V and 1 base at J, with 7 bases between the two ends. There are 13 residues in the CDR3. Germline assignment: CDR1 SGHVS and CDR2 FNYEAQ. The DNA for the CDR3 is TGTGCCAGCAGCTCAACCCCGAACACTGAAGCTTTCTTT. Translated, it gives CASSSTPNTEAFF.

In its sample, this clonotype was seen a few times. For the CDR3, the DNA is TGTGCCAGCAGCTTGGGATATAGCGGGAGCACAGATACGCAGTATTTT. Residues: CASSLGYSGSTDTQYF. This chain connects TRBV5-6 to TRBJ2-3; 7 bases are a match to TRBD2. Germline V CDR1 and CDR2: SGHDT, YYEEEE. This CDR3 comprises 16 residues. J gave up 0 bases and V 0 bases, and 4 bases lay outside the gene matches.

This clonotype has ten or more counts. V gene TRBV27 combines with J gene TRBJ2-3; the match to TRBD2 covers 10 bases. The CDR3 consists of 21 residues. J was trimmed by 3 bases and V by 0 bases; bases with no gene match: 18. Germline values: CDR1 MNHEY, CDR2 SMNVEV (reference sequence). CDR3 in DNA: TGTGCCAGCAGTTTATCCCTCCTAAATATGGTAGCGGGGGGTCAGACAGATACGCAGTATTTT. Translated: CASSLSLLNMVAGGQTDTQYF.

This sequence joins TRBV9 and TRBJ2-1; no clear D. CDR3 size: 16 residues. Trimming took 4 bases from V and 0 from J, leaving 14 bases between them. CDR1 and CDR2 from the germline V gene are SGDLS and YYNGEE. The CDR3 spells CASSPRAASSYNEQFF. The CDR3, as DNA: TGTGCCAGCAGCCCCCGGGCGGCGAGCTCCTACAATGAGCAGTTCTTC.

In this sample, this clonotype turned up a few times. This chain joins TRBV2 and TRBJ2-5; D unclear. V lost 1 base and J lost 4, with 4 bases in between. The CDR3 consists of 12 residues. From germline, CDR1 is SNHLY and CDR2 FYNNEI. CDR3 loop: CASSEDLETQYF. The CDR3 nucleotides read TGTGCCAGCAGTGAAGATTTAGAGACCCAGTACTTC. Complete variable domain (other parts from reference TRBV2 and TRBJ2-5): EPEVTQTPSHQVTQMGQEVILRCVPISNHLYFYWYRQILGQKVEFLVSFYNNEISEKSEIFDDQFSVERPDGSNFTLKIRSTKLEDSAMYFCASSEDLETQYFGPGTRLLVL.

The V gene is TRBV7-2, the J gene TRBJ1-5, with D tentatively TRBD1 (6 bases). Germline-derived CDR1 and CDR2 are SGHTA and FQGNSA. CDR3 length: 16 residues. Trimming took 6 bases from V and 0 from J, leaving 15 bases between them. The CDR3 sequence is CASSLGGLLSNQPQHF. CDR3 in DNA: TGTGCCAGCAGTCTAGGGGGGTTACTTAGCAATCAGCCCCAGCATTTT.

The chain joins TRBV27 to TRBJ1-2; D ambiguous. The CDR3 extends over 15 amino acids. Germline values: CDR1 MNHEY, CDR2 SMNVEV (reference sequence). Trimming removed 3 bases at V and 1 base at J, with 12 bases between. In nucleotides, the CDR3 is TGTGCCAGCAGTTTTGGTGTAGCTTATAACTATGGCTACACCTTC. This translates into CASSFGVAYNYGYTF.